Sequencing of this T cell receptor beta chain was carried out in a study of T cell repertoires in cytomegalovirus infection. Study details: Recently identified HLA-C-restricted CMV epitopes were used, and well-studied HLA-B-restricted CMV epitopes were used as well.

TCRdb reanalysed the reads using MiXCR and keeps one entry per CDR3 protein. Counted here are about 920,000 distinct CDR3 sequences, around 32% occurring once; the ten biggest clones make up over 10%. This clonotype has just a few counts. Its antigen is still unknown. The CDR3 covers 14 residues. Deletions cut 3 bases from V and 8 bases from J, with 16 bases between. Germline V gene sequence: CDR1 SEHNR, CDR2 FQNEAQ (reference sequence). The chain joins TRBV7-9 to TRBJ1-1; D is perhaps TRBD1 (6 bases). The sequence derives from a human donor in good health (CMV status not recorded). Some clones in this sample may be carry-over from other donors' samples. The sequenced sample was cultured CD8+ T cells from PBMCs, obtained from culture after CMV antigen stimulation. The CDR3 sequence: CASSFVAGAWEAFF. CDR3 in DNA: TGTGCCAGCAGCTTCGTGGCGGGGGCGTGGGAAGCTTTCTTT.